The sequence of this TCR beta chain was determined in a study of identical twins. The V gene's germline CDR1 is LGHNA and CDR2 YNFKEQ. This CDR3 contains 16 residues. The trim removed 1 base at V and 5 bases at J, leaving 7 bases unmatched. One entry per CDR3 protein, called by TCRdb with MiXCR from the 5' RACE reads. The table has about 720,000 distinct CDR3 sequences, about 20% seen once. Healthy Caucasians supplied all donations. The same sample was also used in a study of T cells expressing NK-cell markers. As that report states: There were a few donors in whom these clonotypes also led the CD3+CD56-NKG2C+ fraction. It is unclear if expanded NKG2C-expressing clones target HCMV antigens.

V usage is TRBV4-2 and J usage is TRBJ2-3, with 9 positions matching TRBD2. This receptor was identified in a woman under 30 in good health. The sample comprised PBMCs. The CDR3 DNA sequence: TGTGCCAGCAGCCAAGGGGCAGCGGGGGGTGAAGATACGCAGTATTTT. As protein: CASSQGAAGGEDTQYF.